Presented here are 13 T cell receptor beta chains from one specimen sequenced in a study of T cell changes during pregnancy in multiple sclerosis. The repertoire was sequenced with immunoSEQ multiplex PCR; TCRdb's copy has only in-frame clones and lacks some. The sample shows 60,000 or so clones, roughly nine tenths of them seen only once. This sample comprised peripheral blood, obtained before pregnancy. The receptor source for this set is a female donor with multiple sclerosis, enrolled in a pregnancy study.

The chain links TRBV12-5 to TRBJ1-5; D is ambiguous. V shed 1 base and J shed 7 bases, with 14 bases lying between them. Germline assignment: CDR1 LGHNT and CDR2 FRNRAP. The CDR3 has 15 amino acids. CDR3 nucleotide sequence: TGTGCTAGTGGTTTGGGCGGACGCGGGAAGCAGCCCCAGCATTTT. Encoded protein: CASGLGGRGKQPQHF.

The chain recombines TRBV18 with TRBJ2-5; no reliable D call. The germline V gene has CDR1 KGHSH and CDR2 LQKENI. The CDR3 has 15 residues. Trimming took 0 bases from V and 0 from J, leaving 8 bases between them. The CDR3 coding sequence is TGTGCCAGCTCACCACCGGCACCAAACCAAGAGACCCAGTACTTC. It encodes CASSPPAPNQETQYF.

The chain couples TRBV6-5 to TRBJ2-1; 7 bases fit TRBD2. The CDR3 contains 10 residues. CDR1 is MNHEY and CDR2 is SVGAGI in the germline V gene. The CDR3 region has the DNA TGTTGGGGAGGGGTCAATGAGCAGTTCTTC. Translation: CWGGVNEQFF.

This clone occurred once. This chain uses TRBV13 with TRBJ1-2, with D tentatively TRBD1 (6 bases). Germline loops: CDR1 PRHDT, CDR2 FYEKMQ (reference sequence). The V end lost 5 bases, the J end lost 4 bases, and 17 bases lay between the germline ends. The CDR3 has 15 residues. CDR3 DNA sequence: TGTGCCAGCAGCCAAGGACTCCAGACAGGCTATGGCTACACCTTC. Translated, it gives CASSQGLQTGYGYTF.

This rearrangement joins TRBV2 to TRBJ1-5; perhaps TRBD1 as D (5 bases). The V and J ends lost 4 bases and 0 bases respectively, with 10 bases between them. Germline CDR1 SNHLY, CDR2 FYNNEI. This CDR3 is built from 15 residues. This CDR3 is CASSVDTFSNQPQHF. The CDR3 bases are TGTGCCAGCAGTGTGGACACTTTTAGCAATCAGCCCCAGCATTTT.

The chain couples TRBV10-3 to TRBJ2-1; possible D gene TRBD2, 5 bases. Germline-derived CDR1 and CDR2 are ENHRY and SYGVKD. CDR3 length: 14 amino acids. V was trimmed by 10 bases and J by 8 bases, leaving 21 bases between them. In DNA form, the CDR3 reads TGTGCCACCACTTGGGTAACTAGTCGTGATGAGCAGTTCTTC. Translated, it gives CATTWVTSRDEQFF.

The V and J genes are TRBV27 and TRBJ2-2, with 10 bases that match TRBD1. The CDR3 has 15 residues. Trimming cost V 3 bases and J 6 bases; bases outside gene matches: 4. Germline V gene data show CDR1 as MNHEY and CDR2 as SMNVEV (reference sequence). CDR3 DNA sequence: TGTGCCAGCAGTTTTAGACAGGGGGCCCCCGGGGAGCTGTTTTTT. It specifies CASSFRQGAPGELFF.

The chain combines TRBV6-6 with TRBJ2-5; 8 bases agree with TRBD2. V lost 5 bases, J lost 7 bases, and 9 bases stayed unmatched. The CDR3 is made up of 14 amino acids. Germline CDR1 is MNHNY and CDR2 is SVGAGI (reference sequence). Here the CDR3 DNA reads TGTGCCAGCAGTCCGGGACTAGAGGTGGGGACCCAGTACTTC. This encodes CASSPGLEVGTQYF.

The V and J genes are TRBV10-3 and TRBJ1-1; TRBD1 aligns across 7 bases. Germline loops: CDR1 ENHRY, CDR2 SYGVKD. The CDR3 is 12 residues long. V was pared by 7 bases and J by 11 bases, with 10 bases of the junction left unmatched. CDR3 loop: CAITLDTGEAFF. For the CDR3, the DNA is TGTGCCATCACTTTGGATACAGGGGAGGCTTTCTTT.

V and J are TRBV5-4 and TRBJ2-3; 7 bases agree with TRBD1. V gave up 4 bases and J gave up 4 bases; unmatched junction bases: 12. Germline CDR1 and CDR2: SGHNT and YYREEE (reference sequence). The CDR3 is 16 residues long. CDR3 DNA sequence: TGTGCCAGCAGCCGCCGGGACAGCGTAGCCTCAGATACGCAGTATTTT. Its translation: CASSRRDSVASDTQYF.

The rearrangement joins TRBV7-2 to TRBJ1-5, with 8 nucleotides matching TRBD1. Looked up from germline, CDR1 is SGHTA and CDR2 is FQGNSA. The CDR3 is 14 residues long. V trimming: 5 bases; J trimming: 2 bases; junction bases outside the gene matches: 2. CDR3 in amino acids: CASSQGAGNQPQHF. The CDR3 DNA follows: TGTGCCAGCAGCCAGGGGGCCGGCAATCAGCCCCAGCATTTT. Based on the CDR3 plus reference TRBV7-2 and TRBJ1-5, the full variable domain is GAGVSQSPSNKVTEKGKDVELRCDPISGHTALYWYRQSLGQGLEFLIYFQGNSAPDKSGLPSDRFSAERTGGSVSTLTIQRTQQEDSAVYLCASSQGAGNQPQHFGDGTRLSIL.

The chain joins TRBV5-1 to TRBJ2-3; no firm D call. The CDR3 consists of 14 residues. V was shortened by 0 bases and J by 2 bases, with 7 bases between the two germline ends. Germline V gene lookup returns CDR1 SGHRS and CDR2 YFSETQ. The CDR3 coding sequence is TGCGCCAGCAGCTTGGGCACGGTCACAGATACGCAGTATTTT. Translated: CASSLGTVTDTQYF.

The chain joins TRBV27 to TRBJ2-7; 8 nucleotides agree with TRBD2. The J segment lost 3 bases and the V segment lost 2 bases, leaving 3 bases of the junction unmatched. The germline V gene has CDR1 MNHEY and CDR2 SMNVEV (reference sequence). This CDR3 comprises 14 residues. The CDR3 DNA reads TGTGCCAGCAGTTTAAGCGGGGGCAGCTACGAGCAGTACTTC. This translates into CASSLSGGSYEQYF.